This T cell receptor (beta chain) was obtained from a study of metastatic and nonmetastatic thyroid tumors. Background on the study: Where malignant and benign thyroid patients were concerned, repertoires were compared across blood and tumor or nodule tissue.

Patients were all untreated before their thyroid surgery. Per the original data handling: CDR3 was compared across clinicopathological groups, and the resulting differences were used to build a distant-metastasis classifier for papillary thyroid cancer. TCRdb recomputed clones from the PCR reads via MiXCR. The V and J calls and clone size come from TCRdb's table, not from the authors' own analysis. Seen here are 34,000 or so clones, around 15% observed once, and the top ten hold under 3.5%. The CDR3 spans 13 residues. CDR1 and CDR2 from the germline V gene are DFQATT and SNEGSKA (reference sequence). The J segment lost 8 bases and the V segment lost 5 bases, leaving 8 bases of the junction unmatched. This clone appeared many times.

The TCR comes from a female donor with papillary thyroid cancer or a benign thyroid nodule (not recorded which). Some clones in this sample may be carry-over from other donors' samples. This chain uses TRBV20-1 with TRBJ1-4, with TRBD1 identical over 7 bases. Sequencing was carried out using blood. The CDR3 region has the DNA TGCAGTGCTTACAGGGGAGGAAAAGAAAAACTGTTTTTT. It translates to CSAYRGGKEKLFF.